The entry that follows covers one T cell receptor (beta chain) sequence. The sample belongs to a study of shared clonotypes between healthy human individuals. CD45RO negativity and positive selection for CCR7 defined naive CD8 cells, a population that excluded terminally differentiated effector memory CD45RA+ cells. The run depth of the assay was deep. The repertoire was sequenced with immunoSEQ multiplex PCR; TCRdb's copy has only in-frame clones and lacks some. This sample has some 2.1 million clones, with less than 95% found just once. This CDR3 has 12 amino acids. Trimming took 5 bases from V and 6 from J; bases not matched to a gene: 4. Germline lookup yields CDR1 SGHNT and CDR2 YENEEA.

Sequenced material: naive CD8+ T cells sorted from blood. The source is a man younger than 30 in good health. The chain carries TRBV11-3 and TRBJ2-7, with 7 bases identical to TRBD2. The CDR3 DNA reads TGTGCCAGCAGCGACACGGGGGGCGAGCAGTACTTC. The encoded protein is CASSDTGGEQYF.